This TCR beta chain derives from a study of blood T cell repertoires in COVID-19. Study summary: Researchers got acute and convalescent COVID-19 samples from the United States, Italy and Spain.

Germline V CDR1 and CDR2: LGHDT, YNNKEL (reference sequence). The CDR3 has 15 amino acids. Trimming took 6 bases from V and 7 from J; bases not matched to a gene: 11. Source study methods: Researchers report that nucleated cell counts were estimated from reference gene primer amplification. Here immunoSEQ multiplex PCR was the method, and the copy in TCRdb shows in-frame clones only, minus some. That table is the source of V, J and clone size, and D and trimming were worked out from the DNA. There are 110,000 or so clones in the sample; around 90% occur only once, and approximately 4.4% lies in the top ten.

This receptor was identified in a woman aged 45-65 years with acute or convalescent COVID-19. This chain joins TRBV3-1 (or the pseudogene TRBV3-2) and TRBJ2-1; 8 positions agree with TRBD2. Sequencing was performed on peripheral blood. CDR3 sequence (DNA): TGTGCCAGCAGTCAAACGCGGGGGGCACTTAATGAGCAGTTCTTC. It yields the protein CASSQTRGALNEQFF.